This is a list of T cell receptor beta chains from one sample in a study of control samples from healthy donors and cancer patients. Sequencing used immunoSEQ multiplex PCR; TCRdb keeps in-frame clones, though not all of them. The table has roughly 150,000 clones, more than 85% seen once. The sequenced sample consisted of blood. The receptor set was obtained from a man younger than 30 in good health. Both conserved end residues are part of each CDR3. Fields, in order: CDR3 DNA, CDR3 protein, V gene, D gene, J gene, clone size. A D gene is named only where the DNA matches it firmly. Clone size is stated in some rows and not others, as once, few, many or a class when expanded.

TGTGCCAGCAGCTTAGGCCGGCTAGCGGGCGCTCAAGAGACCCAGTACTTC | CASSLGRLAGAQETQYF | TRBV13 | TRBD2 | TRBJ2-5 | .
TGTGCCAGCAGCTTAGGTTTGGGGGCGGCTGAAAACACTGAAGCTTTCTTT | CASSLGLGAAENTEAFF | TRBV7-9 | . | TRBJ1-1 | .
TGTGCCAGCAGCCAAGAAGGGGGCGCAGAGTATGGCTACACCTTC | CASSQEGGAEYGYTF | TRBV4-2 | TRBD1 | TRBJ1-2 | once
TGTGCAAGCCCCCCTGCCCGGACAGAGAACACCGGGGAGCTGTTTTTT | CASPPARTENTGELFF | TRBV9 | . | TRBJ2-2 | .
TGTGCCAGCAGTGCAAGGGACCTCACAGATACGCAGTATTTT | CASSARDLTDTQYF | TRBV7-8 | . | TRBJ2-3 | .
TGTGCCAGCAGTTACCAACAGGGAGTTGGAAACACCATATATTTT | CASSYQQGVGNTIYF | TRBV6-5 | . | TRBJ1-3 | .
TGCGCCAGCAGGCGCGCAGGGGCCGGGGAGCTGTTTTTT | CASRRAGAGELFF | TRBV10-1 | . | TRBJ2-2 | .
TGTGCCAGCAGCGTCAGCGGGAGCATCAATGAGCAGTTCTTC | CASSVSGSINEQFF | TRBV9 | TRBD2 | TRBJ2-1 | .
TGTGCCAGCAGTAAGCAACAGGGTGCTCTCTACGAGCAGTACTTC | CASSKQQGALYEQYF | TRBV28 | . | TRBJ2-7 | .
TGTGCCAGCAGTTACAGGACAAGTATTGGCTACACCTTC | CASSYRTSIGYTF | TRBV6-5 | . | TRBJ1-2 | .
TGTGCCAGTAGTTTTAATAAACTAGACCCGGACAGGGGGGTAAAGATCCCTACTGAAGCTTTCTTT | CASSFNKLDPDRGVKIPTEAFF | TRBV19 | TRBD1 | TRBJ1-1 | .
TGTGCCAGCACCCCCGCGGGAGGCCCCTACAATGAGCAGTTCTTC | CASTPAGGPYNEQFF | TRBV28 | TRBD2 | TRBJ2-1 | .
TGCGCCAGCAACAGGGGTTTCGACAATGAGCAGTTCTTC | CASNRGFDNEQFF | TRBV5-1 | TRBD1 | TRBJ2-1 | .
TGTGCCAGCAGCTTAGACTACACAGATACGCAGTATTTT | CASSLDYTDTQYF | TRBV7-3 | . | TRBJ2-3 | .
TGTGCCAGCAGTGAAGAATTCGGGGTTAGTCGGCCCCAGCATTTT | CASSEEFGVSRPQHF | TRBV6-1 | . | TRBJ1-5 | few
TGTGCTAGTGACGAGGAGAGCGGTGAAGCTTTCTTT | CASDEESGEAFF | TRBV12-5 | . | TRBJ1-1 | .
TGCAGCGTTGTCGGTCTCTCGGGGCCTAGCACAGATACGCAGTATTTT | CSVVGLSGPSTDTQYF | TRBV29-1 | . | TRBJ2-3 | once
TGTGCCTGGAGCGACCACAGGGGCCAGCCCCAGCATTTT | CAWSDHRGQPQHF | TRBV30 | TRBD1 | TRBJ1-5 | .
TGCAGTGCTAGTGCCCTTGCGGGTCAGAGCTCCTACAATGAGCAGTTCTTC | CSASALAGQSSYNEQFF | TRBV20-1 | . | TRBJ2-1 | .
TGTGCCAGCAGCCCTGGACTGAACACTGAAGCTTTCTTT | CASSPGLNTEAFF | TRBV11-2 | . | TRBJ1-1 | .
TGTGCCAGCAGCTTAAATAGCCCCAATCAGCCCCAGCATTTT | CASSLNSPNQPQHF | TRBV7-9 | . | TRBJ1-5 | once
TGTGCCAGTAGTATTGGGACAGGGGGATCCTACGAGCAGTACTTC | CASSIGTGGSYEQYF | TRBV19 | TRBD1 | TRBJ2-7 | .
TGTGCCAGCAGCCAACTTGGACAGGCGAATAATGAAAAACTGTTTTTT | CASSQLGQANNEKLFF | TRBV4-2 | TRBD1 | TRBJ1-4 | .
TGTGCCAGCAGCTTAAGGGGCACCGGGGAGCTGTTTTTT | CASSLRGTGELFF | TRBV11-3 | . | TRBJ2-2 | .
TGTGCCAGCAGTTTCTCAAGAAGGAATGAAAAACTGTTTTTT | CASSFSRRNEKLFF | TRBV27 | . | TRBJ1-4 | .
TGTGCCAGCAGCTCTCTAGCGGGGAACAGTGAGCAGTTCTTC | CASSSLAGNSEQFF | TRBV11-2 | TRBD2 | TRBJ2-1 | .
TGCGCCAGCAGTGAACTAGCGGGGGTTCCTCCCTACGAGCAGTACTTC | CASSELAGVPPYEQYF | TRBV10-2 | TRBD2 | TRBJ2-7 | .
TGTGCCAGCGGATTAGCGGGGTCGAACACTGAAGCTTTCTTT | CASGLAGSNTEAFF | TRBV27 | . | TRBJ1-1 | .
TGTGCCAGCAGTTTCCTTGACAGGTCCTATGGCTACACCTTC | CASSFLDRSYGYTF | TRBV28 | . | TRBJ1-2 | once
TGTGCCAGCAGCCCGAAAATGAACACTGAAGCTTTCTTT | CASSPKMNTEAFF | TRBV5-4 | . | TRBJ1-1 | .
TGTGCCAGCAGCCACCAGGGGGTTAAATCTTACAATGAGCAGTTCTTC | CASSHQGVKSYNEQFF | TRBV9 | TRBD1 | TRBJ2-1 | .
TGCAGCGGAGATCGGGTCGGAGCCGGTGGCTACACCTTC | CSGDRVGAGGYTF | TRBV29-1 | . | TRBJ1-2 | .
TGCGCCAGCAAGGACAGGGGAGCCGCTAACTATGGCTACACCTTC | CASKDRGAANYGYTF | TRBV5-1 | TRBD1 | TRBJ1-2 | .
TGCGCCAGCGCCCAAATCATAACCCAGCGGGAGGTGGACAATGAGCAGTTCTTC | CASAQIITQREVDNEQFF | TRBV4-1 | TRBD2 | TRBJ2-1 | .
TGTGCCAGAAGCGGGGGCTCTGGAAACACCATATATTTT | CARSGGSGNTIYF | TRBV7-5 | . | TRBJ1-3 | .
TGTGCCAGCATCCTCAACACTGAAGCTTTCTTT | CASILNTEAFF | TRBV5-4 | . | TRBJ1-1 | once
TGTGCCAGCAGCGTAGGGACAGACAATCAGCCCCAGCATTTT | CASSVGTDNQPQHF | TRBV5-6 | TRBD1 | TRBJ1-5 | .
TGTGCCAGCAGTTTATCGGGGGTTTACACAACTAACTATGGCTACACCTTC | CASSLSGVYTTNYGYTF | TRBV27 | . | TRBJ1-2 | .
TGTGCCAGTAGAGGTGATGGCTACACCTTC | CASRGDGYTF | TRBV19 | . | TRBJ1-2 | once
TGTGCCAGCAGTTTTTCCACAAAAGGGTCCTCTGGGGCCAACGTCCTGACTTTC | CASSFSTKGSSGANVLTF | TRBV28 | . | TRBJ2-6 | once
TGTGCCAGCAGCCCTTTTGGGGAGACCCAGTACTTC | CASSPFGETQYF | TRBV7-8 | . | TRBJ2-5 | .
TGTGCCACCAGTGCTAGCGGGAGGTGGGGTGAGCAGTTCTTC | CATSASGRWGEQFF | TRBV24-1 | TRBD2 | TRBJ2-1 | .
TGTGCTAGTGGTCCGTGGGACAGGAGCAATCAGCCCCAGCATTTT | CASGPWDRSNQPQHF | TRBV12-5 | TRBD1 | TRBJ1-5 | .
TGTGCCAGCTCCGATTCCGGGACTAGCGGATTCTACGAGCAGTACTTC | CASSDSGTSGFYEQYF | TRBV5-4 | TRBD2 | TRBJ2-7 | .
TGTGCCAGCCATCGGGGGACCCAAGAGACCCAGTACTTC | CASHRGTQETQYF | TRBV2 | . | TRBJ2-5 | .
TGCGCCAGCAGCATCGACAGAGATAATTCACCCCTCCACTTT | CASSIDRDNSPLHF | TRBV5-1 | . | TRBJ1-6 | .
TGTGCCACCAGTGAAGGGGGCTCCTACAATGAGCAGTTCTTC | CATSEGGSYNEQFF | TRBV15 | . | TRBJ2-1 | .
TGTGCCAGCAGCTTAGATCGGGGCGGGGAGCTGTTTTTT | CASSLDRGGELFF | TRBV11-2 | . | TRBJ2-2 | few
TGTGCCAGCAGCTTTGGGGACAGGGGGTTTTCGGACGAGCAGTACTTC | CASSFGDRGFSDEQYF | TRBV5-5 | TRBD1 | TRBJ2-7 | .
TGTGCCAGCAGCTCCCGGGACAGGGGGGGCACTGAAGCTTTCTTT | CASSSRDRGGTEAFF | TRBV7-2 | TRBD1 | TRBJ1-1 | .
TGTGCCAGCAGCTACGGAGGGGATTTCAATCAGCCCCAGCATTTT | CASSYGGDFNQPQHF | TRBV7-9 | . | TRBJ1-5 | .